One and the same sample provided the 19 T cell receptor beta chains below, sequenced in a study of response to subunit inactivated influenza vaccine. From the RT-PCR reads, TCRdb called clonotypes with MiXCR, one entry per CDR3 protein. Counted here are about 160,000 distinct CDR3 sequences, 11% occurring once; the ten biggest clones make up 9.5% to 15%. The starting material was non-naive T cells sorted from PBMCs, obtained about 40 days after vaccination. All receptors derive from a middle-aged man who received an inactivated influenza vaccine.

This clonotype was counted a few times. The gene calls are TRBV3-1 and TRBJ1-1, with a possible D match to TRBD1 (5 bases). The CDR3 runs to 15 residues. V shed 2 bases and J shed 1 base, with 11 bases lying between them. Germline assignment: CDR1 LGHDT and CDR2 YNNKEL (reference sequence). The CDR3 protein is CASSQYTGSNTEAFF. As DNA, the CDR3 is TGTGCCAGCAGCCAATATACAGGCTCGAACACTGAAGCTTTCTTT.

This clonotype occurred many times. The chain recombines TRBV19 with TRBJ1-1; D ambiguous. The CDR3 has 14 amino acids. V lost 1 base and J 6 bases, leaving 12 bases between the germline ends. Germline values: CDR1 LNHDA, CDR2 SQIVND (reference sequence). CDR3 nucleotide sequence: TGTGCCAGTAGTATAGGCCTTGCCAGGCCTGAAGCTTTCTTT. Translated: CASSIGLARPEAFF. The full variable domain, with the rest looked up from reference TRBV19 and TRBJ1-1, is DGGITQSPKYLFRKEGQNVTLSCEQNLNHDAMYWYRQDPGQGLRLIYYSQIVNDFQKGDIAEGYSVSREKKESFPLTVTSAQKNPTAFYLCASSIGLARPEAFFGQGTRLTVV.

This clonotype was seen a handful of times. The V call is TRBV27, the J call TRBJ1-5; 9 nucleotides agree with TRBD1. Germline V lookup: CDR1 MNHEY, CDR2 SMNVEV (reference sequence). This CDR3 has 15 amino acids. J lost 1 base, V lost 2 bases, and 0 bases had no gene match. The CDR3 region has the DNA TGTGCCAGCAGTTTAGACAGGGGGAGCAATCAGCCCCAGCATTTT. Protein product: CASSLDRGSNQPQHF.

This clonotype has more than one count but fewer than ten. The chain combines TRBV14 with TRBJ1-1; D might be TRBD1 (5 bases). The CDR3 covers 15 residues. V was cut by 5 bases and J by 1 base, with 14 bases left in between. The germline V gene has CDR1 SGHDN and CDR2 FVKESK. The DNA for the CDR3 is TGTGCCAGCAGCTTTGGGGGAACTTCGAACACTGAAGCTTTCTTT. Translated, it gives CASSFGGTSNTEAFF.

This clonotype was counted only a few times. The rearrangement joins TRBV7-9 to TRBJ2-5, with 9 nucleotides matching TRBD1. This CDR3 has 15 amino acids. Germline CDR1 reads SEHNR; CDR2 reads FQNEAQ (reference sequence). J was trimmed by 5 bases and V by 5 bases; bases with no gene match: 9. The CDR3 region has the DNA TGTGCCAGCAGCGTACAACAGGGGGCCCGGGAGACCCAGTACTTC. This gives the protein CASSVQQGARETQYF.

Points on this clonotype: The junction shows a germline mismatch at one end, possibly a read error. V gene TRBV12-3 or TRBV12-4 combines with J gene TRBJ2-7; tentatively, D is TRBD1 (6 bases). This CDR3 is 14 amino acids long. The CDR3 reads CVSSLTTGNNEQYF. Written as DNA, the CDR3 is TGTGTCAGCAGTCTTACTACAGGGAACAACGAGCAGTACTTC.

The CDR3 here is CASSLFGGRGYF. CDR3 in DNA: TGTGCCAGCAGTCTCTTTGGAGGCAGGGGATATTTT. The chain is built from TRBV12-3 or TRBV12-4 and TRBJ1-3; weak D call: TRBD1 (6 bases). This CDR3 contains 12 residues. V was shortened by 5 bases and J by 15 bases, with 17 bases between the two germline ends.

The rearrangement links TRBV7-2 to TRBJ1-1; D unresolved. Between the trimmed V and J ends, which lost 5 bases and 2 bases, there was a span of 12 bases. Germline CDR1 and CDR2: SGHTA and FQGNSA. This CDR3 comprises 14 residues. The chain's CDR3 is CASSGLGVNTEAFF. DNA for the CDR3: TGTGCCAGCAGCGGATTGGGCGTAAACACTGAAGCTTTCTTT. The complete variable domain, with remaining parts taken from reference TRBV7-2 and TRBJ1-1, reads GAGVSQSPSNKVTEKGKDVELRCDPISGHTALYWYRQSLGQGLEFLIYFQGNSAPDKSGLPSDRFSAERTGGSVSTLTIQRTQQEDSAVYLCASSGLGVNTEAFFGQGTRLTVV.

The rearrangement joins TRBV2 to TRBJ2-1; TRBD2 matches 8 bases. V lost 6 bases, J lost 7 bases, and 11 bases stayed unmatched. Germline CDR1 reads SNHLY; CDR2 reads FYNNEI. The CDR3 is made up of 15 amino acids. The CDR3 protein is CASSGGGFGTNEQFF. DNA of the CDR3: TGTGCCAGCAGCGGCGGGGGGTTCGGAACAAATGAGCAGTTCTTC.

This clonotype has at least ten counts. The genes are TRBV10-1 and TRBJ2-3, with D perhaps matching TRBD2 (5 bases). The length of the CDR3 is 14 residues. V was cut by 2 bases and J by 4 bases, with 10 bases left in between. CDR1 is WNHNN, CDR2 SYGVQD, per germline (reference sequence). The CDR3 loop reads CASSENTGADTQYF. The CDR3 DNA is TGCGCCAGCAGTGAGAATACCGGGGCAGATACGCAGTATTTT.

The sample holds a few counts of this clonotype. The chain links TRBV7-8 to TRBJ1-1; 7 bases are a match to TRBD1. Per the germline V gene, CDR1 is SGHVS and CDR2 is FQNEAQ. Trimming at V came to 3 bases and at J to 0 bases, leaving 7 bases not matched to a gene. The CDR3 has 16 amino acids. This CDR3 is CASSFKGAALNTEAFF. DNA of the CDR3: TGTGCCAGCAGCTTCAAGGGGGCAGCTCTGAACACTGAAGCTTTCTTT.

At least ten counts were recorded for this clonotype. The J gene is TRBJ2-7, the V gene TRBV20-1; 9 bases are a match to TRBD2. The CDR3 totals 14 residues. The junction had 9 bases not matched to a gene; V was cut back by 0 bases and J by 9 bases. CDR1 and CDR2 (germline): DFQATT, SNEGSKA (reference sequence). The CDR3 loop is CSAREISGSGGQYF. As DNA, the CDR3 is TGCAGTGCTAGAGAAATTAGCGGGAGCGGCGGGCAGTACTTC.

This clonotype was observed a few times. The chain uses TRBV6-1 and TRBJ1-6; D not certain. The germline CDR1 and CDR2 sequences are MNHNS and SASEGT. The CDR3 is 14 amino acids. V lost 4 bases to trimming and J lost 1 base, with 5 bases between them. This chain's CDR3 is CASSGRSYNSPLHF. CDR3 bases: TGTGCCAGCAGTGGCCGTTCCTATAATTCACCCCTCCACTTT.

This clonotype occurred a few times. The chain joins TRBV2 to TRBJ2-2; D is ambiguous. This CDR3 is 13 amino acids long. V lost 6 bases and J lost 9, with 14 bases in between. Germline CDR1 is SNHLY and CDR2 is FYNNEI. This CDR3 is CASSAMSARELFF. The CDR3 nucleotides read TGTGCCAGCAGCGCTATGAGTGCTAGGGAGCTGTTTTTT.

This sequence joins TRBV14 and TRBJ1-3; D is possibly TRBD1 (5 bases). Germline values: CDR1 SGHDN, CDR2 FVKESK. The CDR3 runs 16 residues. V was trimmed by 4 bases and J by 4 bases, leaving 17 bases between them. The CDR3 spells CASSPSLRQSGNTIYF. CDR3 bases: TGTGCCAGCAGCCCCTCACTTCGACAGTCCGGAAACACCATATATTTT.

This clonotype was seen more than once but under ten times. The J gene is TRBJ2-3, the V gene TRBV3-1, with a possible D match to TRBD2 (7 bases). CDR1 and CDR2 from the germline V gene are LGHDT and YNNKEL (reference sequence). V lost 10 bases and J lost 2, with 22 bases in between. This CDR3 is 16 amino acids long. CDR3 protein: CAISRGGGPYTDTQYF. CDR3 nucleotide sequence: TGTGCCATTTCCCGCGGCGGGGGCCCCTACACAGATACGCAGTATTTT.

This clonotype came up many times. The rearrangement joins TRBV12-3 or TRBV12-4 to TRBJ1-3; D unclear. The CDR3 sequence is 13 residues long. Deletions cut 3 bases from V and 6 bases from J, with 9 bases between. CDR3 in DNA: TGTGCCAGCAGTTTTGTGACAAAAAACACCATATATTTT. Encoded protein: CASSFVTKNTIYF.

This clonotype was seen a handful of times. The V call is TRBV4-3, the J call TRBJ1-5; TRBD1 aligns across 7 bases. V was pared by 3 bases and J by 4 bases, with 3 bases of the junction left unmatched. Germline assignment: CDR1 LGHNA and CDR2 YSLEER. This CDR3 has 14 residues. CDR3 residues: CASSHGTVNQPQHF. CDR3 coding DNA: TGCGCCAGCAGCCATGGGACAGTTAATCAGCCCCAGCATTTT.

This clonotype was counted only a few times. J is TRBJ2-1 and V is TRBV7-8; 9 bases agree with TRBD2. Germline CDR1 is SGHVS and CDR2 is FQNEAQ. Unmatched junction bases numbered 13, after V lost 0 bases and J lost 10 bases. There are 17 residues in the CDR3. The CDR3 DNA follows: TGTGCCAGCAGCTTAGCCCCGGGACTAGCCACACGGGGGGAGCAGTTCTTC. Translation: CASSLAPGLATRGEQFF.